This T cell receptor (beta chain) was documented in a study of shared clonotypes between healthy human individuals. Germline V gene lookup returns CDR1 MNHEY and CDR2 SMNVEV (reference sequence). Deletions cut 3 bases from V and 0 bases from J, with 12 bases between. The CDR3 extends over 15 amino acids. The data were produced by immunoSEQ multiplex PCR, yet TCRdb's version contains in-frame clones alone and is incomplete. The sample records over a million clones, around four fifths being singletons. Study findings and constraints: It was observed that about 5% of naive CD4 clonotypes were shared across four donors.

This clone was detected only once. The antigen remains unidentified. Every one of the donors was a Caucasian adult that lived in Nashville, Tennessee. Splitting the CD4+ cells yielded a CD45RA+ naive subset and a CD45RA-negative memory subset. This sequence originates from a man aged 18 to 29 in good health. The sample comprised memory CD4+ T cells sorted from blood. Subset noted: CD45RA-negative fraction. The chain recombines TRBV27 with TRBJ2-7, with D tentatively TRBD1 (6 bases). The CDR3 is CASSFKGVSSYEQYF. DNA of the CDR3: TGTGCCAGCAGTTTCAAGGGGGTCAGCTCCTACGAGCAGTACTTC.